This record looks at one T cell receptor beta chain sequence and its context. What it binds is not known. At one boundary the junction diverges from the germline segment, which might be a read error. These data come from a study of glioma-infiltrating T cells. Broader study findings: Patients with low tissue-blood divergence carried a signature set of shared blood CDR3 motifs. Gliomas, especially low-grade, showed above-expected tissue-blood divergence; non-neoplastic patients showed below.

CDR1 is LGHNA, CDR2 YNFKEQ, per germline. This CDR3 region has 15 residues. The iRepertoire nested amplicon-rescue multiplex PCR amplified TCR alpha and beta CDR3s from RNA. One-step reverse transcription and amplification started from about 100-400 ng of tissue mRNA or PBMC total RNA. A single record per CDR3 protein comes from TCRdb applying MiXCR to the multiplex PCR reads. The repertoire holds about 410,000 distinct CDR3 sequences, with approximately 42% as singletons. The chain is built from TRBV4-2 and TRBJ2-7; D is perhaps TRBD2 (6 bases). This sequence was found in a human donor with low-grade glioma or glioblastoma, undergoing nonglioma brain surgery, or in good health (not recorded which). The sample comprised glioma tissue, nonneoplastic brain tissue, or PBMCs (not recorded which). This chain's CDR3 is CASGQEYSGEDEQYF. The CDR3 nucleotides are TGTGCCAGCGGCCAAGAGTATTCGGGAGAAGACGAGCAGTACTTC.